These 19 T cell receptor beta chains share one sample of origin, sequenced in a study of molecular identifiers for immune sequencing clone quantification. Via MiXCR, TCRdb re-called the PCR reads, giving one row per CDR3 protein. The sample includes more than 85,000 distinct CDR3 sequences, around 30% of them seen just once. Material: naive CD8+ T cells from blood, with Jurkat cell RNA spiked in. The subset was: FACS-sorted CD8+CD4-CCR7+CD45RA+ naive T cells. Receptor source: a human donor in good health. Some libraries in this study had Jurkat cell RNA spiked in.

Notes on this clonotype: Given the absence of the conserved phenylalanine or tryptophan at the CDR3 end, a read error is likely. This chain joins TRBV7-2 and TRBJ2-7; a possible D gene is TRBD1 (5 bases). Germline V gives CDR1 SGHTA, CDR2 FQGNSA. The V gene lost 1 base and the J gene lost 4 bases, with 11 bases spanning the gap. CDR3 length equals 14 residues. In DNA, the CDR3 is TGTGCCAGCAGCTTAGGTAAAGGGGTTTACGAGCAGTACATC. Protein sequence: CASSLGKGVYEQYI.

The chain couples TRBV11-3 to TRBJ2-7, with TRBD1 matching over 10 bases. Germline V gene lookup returns CDR1 SGHNT and CDR2 YENEEA. The CDR3 extends over 14 amino acids. V dropped 8 bases and J dropped 5; count of bases not matched to a gene: 9. CDR3 DNA: TGTGCCAGCTGCCACGGGGACAGGGGCAACGAGCAGTACTTC. Encoded protein: CASCHGDRGNEQYF.

This clonotype was counted at least ten times. The rearrangement joins TRBV2 to TRBJ2-2; no definite D call. The CDR3 spans 15 residues. Germline V lookup: CDR1 SNHLY, CDR2 FYNNEI. Trimming cost V 3 bases and J 0 bases, with 8 bases left between them. Here the CDR3 DNA reads TGTGCCAGCAGTGATCTGCACCCGAACACCGGGGAGCTGTTTTTT. Protein sequence: CASSDLHPNTGELFF.

This clonotype has ten or more counts. This chain joins TRBV28 and TRBJ2-3; D uncertain. Trimming stripped 3 bases from V and 4 bases from J, with 17 bases between. This CDR3 has 16 amino acids. Germline loops: CDR1 MDHEN, CDR2 SYDVKM. The CDR3 DNA reads as TGTGCCAGCAGTTTTCCCATCGGATTCGAGGCAGATACGCAGTATTTT. As protein: CASSFPIGFEADTQYF. Full variable domain (missing parts from reference TRBV28 and TRBJ2-3): DVKVTQSSRYLVKRTGEKVFLECVQDMDHENMFWYRQDPGLGLRLIYFSYDVKMKEKGDIPEGYSVSREKKERFSLILESASTNQTSMYLCASSFPIGFEADTQYFGPGTRLTVL.

Worth noting for this clonotype: Germline is not matched at one junction end, which may reflect a read error. This chain joins TRBV7-9 and TRBJ2-5, with TRBD1 matching over 7 bases. The germline CDR1 and CDR2 sequences are SEHNR and FQNEAQ (reference sequence). The CDR3 spans 15 residues. CDR3 residues: CTSSLIGTGQETQYF. The CDR3, as DNA: TGTACCAGCAGCTTAATAGGCACGGGACAGGAGACCCAGTACTTC. Filled out from reference TRBV7-9 and TRBJ2-5, the complete variable domain reads DTGVSQNPRHKITKRGQNVTFRCDPISEHNRLYWYRQTLGQGPEFLTYFQNEAQLEKSRLLSDRFSAERPKGSFSTLEIQRTEQGDSAMYLCTSSLIGTGQETQYFGPGTRLLVL.

The chain has TRBV7-9 and TRBJ1-2; D is unresolved. CDR3 length: 15 residues. Germline CDR1 and CDR2: SEHNR and FQNEAQ (reference sequence). Deletions cut 7 bases from V and 4 bases from J, with 19 bases between. CDR3 DNA: TGTGCCAGCATTAGTACCGGGTTTCATCGCTATGGCTACACCTTC. It specifies CASISTGFHRYGYTF.

This clonotype was counted only a few times. The J gene is TRBJ2-1, the V gene TRBV6-5; no firm D call. Germline loops: CDR1 MNHEY, CDR2 SVGAGI. The V gene lost 7 bases and the J gene lost 0 bases, with 22 bases spanning the gap. This CDR3 is 18 amino acids long. CDR3 sequence (DNA): TGTGCCAGCAAAAAATGCCTGCCGGCCCTTTTCTCCTACAATGAGCAGTTCTTC. Protein product: CASKKCLPALFSYNEQFF.

Comments on this clonotype: This could be a read error, since a much larger clone is one nucleotide away. The rearrangement joins TRBV7-2 to TRBJ1-5; D uncertain. Germline loops: CDR1 SGHTA, CDR2 FQGNSA. This CDR3 region has 17 residues. V dropped 0 bases and J dropped 0 bases, with 12 bases sitting between them. The CDR3: CASSLASTINSNQPQHF. The CDR3 nucleotides are TGTGCCAGCAGCTTAGCTAGCACGATCAATAGCAATCAGCCCCAGCATTTT. The variable domain in full, with the rest retrieved from reference TRBV7-2 and TRBJ1-5, is GAGVSQSPSNKVTEKGKDVELRCDPISGHTALYWYRQSLGQGLEFLIYFQGNSAPDKSGLPSDRFSAERTGGSVSTLTIQRTQQEDSAVYLCASSLASTINSNQPQHFGDGTRLSIL.

This clonotype was observed once. A junction end diverges from the germline sequence, so it may reflect a read error. The chain combines TRBV19 with TRBJ2-6; D remains ambiguous. Germline V gives CDR1 LNHDA, CDR2 SQIVND (reference sequence). The CDR3 is 18 residues long. The DNA for the CDR3 is TGTGCTAGTAGTATAGATCTATACATCCGCTCTGGGGCCAACGTCCTGACTTTC. Encoded protein: CASSIDLYIRSGANVLTF.

This clonotype was detected only a few times. The rearrangement joins TRBV7-6 to TRBJ1-5, with D possibly matching TRBD1 (6 bases). Trimming cost V 1 base and J 6 bases, with 13 bases left between them. The germline gives CDR1 SGHVS, CDR2 FNYEAQ. The CDR3 sequence is 15 residues long. The CDR3 DNA is TGTGCCAGCAGCTTAGAACAGGGTCGAGGTCAGCCCCAGCATTTT. Translation gives CASSLEQGRGQPQHF.

Written as DNA, the CDR3 is TGCGCCAGCAGCCATTGGACTAGGGCCGAGCAGTACTTC. Its translation is CASSHWTRAEQYF. J is TRBJ2-7 and V is TRBV4-3; 7 bases are shared with TRBD2. The CDR3 totals 13 residues. CDR1 LGHNA and CDR2 YSLEER come from the germline V gene. The V segment lost 3 bases and the J segment 6 bases; nucleotides outside the gene matches: 5.

Of note for this clonotype: At one end, the junction sequence differs from germline, possibly due to a read error. The V call is TRBV18, the J call TRBJ2-3; TRBD2 agrees at 9 bases. This CDR3 contains 16 residues. Germline V lookup: CDR1 KGHSH, CDR2 LQKENI. CDR3 residues: CASSPPSLAGTVTQYF. The CDR3 DNA is TGTGCCAGCTCACCACCATCGCTAGCGGGAACAGTTACGCAGTATTTT.

About this clonotype: A clone one base away is much larger, so this may be a read error. No conserved phenylalanine or tryptophan ends this CDR3, so it is likely a read error. This chain uses TRBV12-3 or TRBV12-4 with TRBJ2-3; 8 bases map to TRBD1. The CDR3 runs 15 residues. V lost 7 bases, J lost 8 bases, and 14 bases stayed unmatched. This CDR3 reads CASTDNRGAQPTQYL. CDR3 in DNA: TGTGCCAGCACCGACAACAGGGGGGCCCAACCTACGCAGTATCTT.

This clonotype was recorded at least ten times. The CDR3 sequence: CSSWTGSTDTQYF. CDR3 nucleotides: TGCAGCTCGTGGACAGGCAGCACAGATACGCAGTATTTT. The chain recombines TRBV29-1 with TRBJ2-3; 7 bases agree with TRBD1. With V trimmed by 8 bases and J by 0 bases, 5 bases remained unmatched. The CDR3 sequence is 13 residues long. Germline V CDR1 and CDR2: SQVTM, ANQGSEA.

In this sample, this clonotype turned up a few times. The chain recombines TRBV7-9 with TRBJ2-7, with a weak D call TRBD2 (6 bases). V dropped 5 bases and J dropped 2 bases, with 13 bases sitting between them. Germline CDR1 reads SEHNR; CDR2 reads FQNEAQ (reference sequence). The CDR3 runs 14 residues. CDR3 nucleotides: TGTGCCAGCAGCCCGCAGGGACTCCCCTACGAGCAGTACTTC. The encoded protein is CASSPQGLPYEQYF.

A few counts support this clonotype. V and J are TRBV20-1 and TRBJ2-7, with TRBD1 as a possible D gene (6 bases). The CDR3 consists of 13 residues. Trimming took off 0 bases at V and 5 bases at J, with 11 bases between the two ends. The V gene's germline CDR1 is DFQATT and CDR2 SNEGSKA (reference sequence). This CDR3 is CSAREVGANEQYF. In nucleotides, the CDR3 is TGCAGTGCTAGAGAAGTGGGGGCGAACGAGCAGTACTTC.

This clonotype was counted many times. V gene TRBV6-2 or TRBV6-3 combines with J gene TRBJ1-5; 7 bases fit TRBD1. CDR1 and CDR2 (germline): MNHEY, SVGEGT. J was trimmed by 11 bases and V by 7 bases; bases with no gene match: 17. The CDR3 totals 15 residues. CDR3 sequence reads: CASTQSWTGERAQHF. Written as DNA, the CDR3 is TGTGCCAGCACCCAGTCCTGGACAGGAGAAAGAGCCCAGCATTTT.

A note on this clonotype: At one end the junction does not follow the germline gene, possibly because of a read error. The J gene is TRBJ2-2, the V gene TRBV7-9, with D possibly being TRBD1 (6 bases). CDR1 is SEHNR and CDR2 is FQNEAQ in the germline V gene (reference sequence). The CDR3 has 16 amino acids. CDR3 protein: CASSPQGFGSTGELYF. Here the CDR3 DNA reads TGTGCCAGCAGCCCACAGGGATTTGGGAGCACCGGGGAGCTGTATTTT.

Regarding this clonotype: This may come from a read error, since a much larger clone is one base off. The chain couples TRBV20-1 to TRBJ2-4; the D gene is possibly TRBD1 (6 bases). The V gene's germline CDR1 is DFQATT and CDR2 SNEGSKA (reference sequence). This CDR3 is 15 amino acids long. V lost 4 bases to trimming and J lost 4 bases, with 17 bases between them. Here the CDR3 reads CSANGKRGYKNIQYF. In DNA, the CDR3 is TGCAGTGCTAACGGCAAAAGGGGGTATAAAAACATTCAGTACTTC.